The source of this T cell receptor beta chain is a study of blood T cells in healthy people across ages (dated by TCRdb to between 2015 and 2017). Concerning the study at large: In model experiments, template switching captured roughly one uniquely barcoded TCR beta cDNA molecule for every two T cells. Age-related changes in TCR beta repertoire diversity were measured in the study by deep sequencing normalized with unique cDNA molecular identifiers. To avoid experimental bias, donors of different ages were randomly spread across the sequencing lanes. Using the same blood draw, the study looked at two additional independent replicas of 1 million unique cDNA reads for two donors, one aged 18 to 30 and the other aged 80 or older. The donors were split into four age groups: young (average 16 years), middle-aged (about 40), aged (approximately 60) and long-lived (roughly 77).

General findings and caveats noted by the study authors: Compared with the aged group, the long-lived group had more naive CD4+ T cells, fewer expanded clones and increased TCR diversity, a pattern suggesting age selection. There was a strong correlation between observed TCR beta diversity and the percentage of naive T cells measured by flow cytometry. Because donor CMV infection status was unknown, age-related changes in expanded clonotypes were potentially confounded. Since profiling was done on bulk unsorted PBMCs, naive and antigen-experienced compartments could not be conclusively compared. Total diversity estimates from one million sequenced T cells were considered lower bounds and underestimates. Observed TCR beta diversity per million T cells fell roughly linearly with age, and a significant reduction was already apparent by age approximately 41.

Comments on this clonotype: Its antigen target is currently unknown. Base qualities were left out, and no much larger clone turns up one base away.

Library preparation used 5' RACE. The sequencer was an Illumina HiSeq 2500. The second PCR ran for roughly 7 to 12 cycles and used a J-beta primer mix along with a sample-barcoded 5' primer. A template-switch 5' adaptor carrying 12 random nucleotides introduced a unique molecular identifier onto each TCR beta cDNA molecule. Each sample yielded at least 3 million CDR3-containing paired-end reads. All of the RNA was converted into first-strand cDNA using the Mint cDNA synthesis kit, with a TRBC-specific oligonucleotide serving as the primer. After uracil-DNA glycosylase treatment, a first 18-cycle PCR used universal primers M1SS and BC2_uni_R on all cDNA. As for the authors' bioinformatics: For normalization, 1 million high-quality reads, each with a distinct molecular identifier, were randomly selected from each sample. Instead of being binned into consensus sequences, reads with shared molecular identifiers were discarded. MiTCR, with a Q25 quality threshold and the strictest error-elimination algorithm, was used for CDR3 identification, clonotype clustering and error correction. A nonparametric unseen species model with Euler transformation was used to estimate lower-bound total TCR beta diversity. TCRdb reanalyzed the raw reads on its own, using fastp at Q25 for trimming and MiXCR for clone calling, and kept in-frame beta chains. Rows are combined by CDR3 protein, so each entry shows the most common genes and DNA. TCRdb assigned the V and J calls; the authors' analysis was not used. Within this sample are about 1.5 million distinct CDR3 sequences, with under 55% of them counted one time only. Together, the top ten hold more than 4% of the sample.

V loses 8 bases at its end and J loses 8 bases; junction bases beyond the gene matches: 10. CDR3 length: 13 amino acids, cysteine to phenylalanine. Of all the DNA, just the CDR3 is kept, 39 bases in frame from base 1. CDR1 and CDR2 (SGHTA, FQGNSA) derive from the germline V gene. The 39 donors, aged 6 to 90 years, were systemically healthy Caucasian individuals from Russia. Each donor gave 8 to 10 milliliters of peripheral blood, drawn into EDTA-treated Vacutainer tubes. Ficoll-Paque density-gradient centrifugation was used to isolate PBMCs, with at least 6.5 million per sample. Total RNA, at least 6 micrograms per sample, was extracted from PBMCs with Trizol reagent. Naive CD45RAhigh/CD27high T cell percentages were measured by flow cytometry on a PBMC aliquot from every donor.

The sequence derives from a woman between 18 and 29 years old in good health. The sequenced sample consisted of blood. The rearranged segments are TRBV7-2 and TRBJ1-2; TRBD1 aligns with 8 central bases. The CDR3 protein: CASCPDRAWGYTF. The nucleotide sequence reads as follows: TGTGCCAGCTGCCCGGACAGGGCGTGGGGCTACACCTTC. The full variable domain, with segments outside the CDR3 supplied by the reference TRBV7-2 and TRBJ1-2 proteins, appears as GAGVSQSPSNKVTEKGKDVELRCDPISGHTALYWYRQSLGQGLEFLIYFQGNSAPDKSGLPSDRFSAERTGGSVSTLTIQRTQQEDSAVYLCASCPDRAWGYTFGSGTRLTVV.